The 16 T cell receptor beta chains reported below all come from one sample, sequenced in a study of spatial heterogeneity in lung cancer. MiXCR was run by TCRdb on the 5' RACE reads, yielding one entry per CDR3 protein. The sample records tens of thousands of distinct CDR3 sequences, approximately 8.9% being singletons. Described time point: blood at routine non-recurrence follow-up after resection. Sequenced here: PBMCs, sampled at follow-up. The receptors were gathered from a female donor with early-stage non-small cell lung cancer.

This clonotype was counted between two and nine times. The chain recombines TRBV25-1 with TRBJ2-1; D is possibly TRBD1 (5 bases). V dropped 10 bases and J dropped 10 bases, with 14 bases sitting between them. This CDR3 has 11 residues. Germline values: CDR1 MGHDK, CDR2 SYGVNS. CDR3 region: CATSFWGEQFF. The CDR3 DNA follows: TGTGCCACCTCCTTCTGGGGCGAGCAGTTCTTC.

DNA for the CDR3: TGTGCCAGCAGGGCCGGGCGAAACACTGAAGCTTTCTTT. It codes for CASRAGRNTEAFF. The chain combines TRBV7-9 with TRBJ1-1; no reliable D call. The CDR3 runs to 13 residues. CDR1 is SEHNR, CDR2 FQNEAQ, per germline (reference sequence). V lost 6 bases and J lost 2, with 10 bases in between.

The chain has TRBV24-1 and TRBJ2-1; D not resolved. Between the trimmed V and J ends, which lost 5 bases and 8 bases, there was a span of 9 bases. This CDR3 comprises 12 residues. CDR1 is KGHDR and CDR2 is SFDVKD in the germline V gene. CDR3 bases: TGTGCCACCAGTGGCAGACTTTATGAGCAGTTCTTC. Encoded protein: CATSGRLYEQFF.

The V gene is TRBV20-1, the J gene TRBJ2-3, with a weak D call TRBD1 (5 bases). V lost 1 base to trimming and J lost 4 bases, with 12 bases between them. The CDR3 is made up of 14 amino acids. CDR1 and CDR2 (germline): DFQATT, SNEGSKA (reference sequence). The CDR3 region is CSARGQGGADTQYF. CDR3 coding DNA: TGCAGTGCTAGAGGTCAGGGTGGGGCAGATACGCAGTATTTT.

This clonotype was counted at least ten times. This chain uses TRBV4-2 with TRBJ1-4; no clear D gene. In germline, CDR1 is LGHNA, CDR2 YNFKEQ. The CDR3 consists of 16 residues. Trimming left V 4 bases short and J 8 bases short, with 20 bases between. The CDR3 protein is CASSLVRSHGSEKLFF. CDR3 sequence (DNA): TGTGCCAGCAGCCTGGTTCGTTCACATGGAAGCGAAAAACTGTTTTTT.

The CDR3 sequence is CASSVDSASNTGELFF. The CDR3 DNA is TGTGCCAGCAGCGTAGATTCGGCCTCGAACACCGGGGAGCTGTTTTTT. This chain joins TRBV9 and TRBJ2-2, with unresolved D. Trimming removed 0 bases from V and 0 bases from J, with 9 bases in between. The CDR3 spans 16 residues. CDR1 and CDR2 (germline): SGDLS, YYNGEE.

V usage is TRBV6-4 and J usage is TRBJ2-2; D is possibly TRBD1 or TRBD2 (5 bases each). There are 15 residues in the CDR3. Trimming removed 4 bases at V and 5 bases at J, with 14 bases between. Germline assignment: CDR1 MRHNA and CDR2 SNTAGT. CDR3 sequence: CASSGDDGGTGELFF. In DNA form, the CDR3 reads TGTGCCAGCAGTGGGGACGATGGGGGAACCGGGGAGCTGTTTTTT.

This clonotype was detected only a few times. This chain links TRBV5-1 with TRBJ2-5; the D is unclear. This CDR3 has 14 residues. Trimming took 4 bases from V and 3 from J, leaving 13 bases between them. Germline CDR1 SGHRS, CDR2 YFSETQ. CDR3 nucleotides: TGCGCCAGCAGCGTTAATGGGCAGAAAGAGACCCAGTACTTC. It translates to CASSVNGQKETQYF.

This clonotype was recorded at least ten times. The rearrangement joins TRBV28 to TRBJ2-3; D uncertain. The germline gives CDR1 MDHEN, CDR2 SYDVKM. With 6 bases removed from V and 5 bases from J, the gap between germline ends came to 6 bases. The CDR3 has 11 amino acids. CDR3 loop: CASSPRDTQYF. CDR3 in DNA: TGTGCCAGCAGCCCTAGAGATACGCAGTATTTT.

About this clonotype itself: A much larger clone differs from this one at a single base, so this may be a read error. The CDR3 spells CASSITVNSYVQYF. CDR3 nucleotides: TGTGCCAGTAGTATTACAGTCAACTCCTACGTGCAGTACTTC. The chain is built from TRBV19 and TRBJ2-7, with D unresolved. This CDR3 is 14 amino acids long. Germline CDR1 reads LNHDA; CDR2 reads SQIVND (reference sequence).

The sample holds many counts of this clonotype. The chain couples TRBV12-3 or TRBV12-4 to TRBJ2-2; no clear D. CDR3 size: 14 residues. Trimming took 9 bases from V and 4 from J, leaving 15 bases between them. The CDR3 region is CASSYPDGTGELFF. CDR3 coding DNA: TGTGCCAGTAGCTATCCGGACGGCACCGGGGAGCTGTTTTTT.

V gene TRBV12-3 or TRBV12-4 combines with J gene TRBJ2-5; no clear D gene. Trimming took 10 bases from V and 5 from J, leaving 11 bases between them. CDR3 size: 11 residues. In DNA, the CDR3 is TGTGCCACACGGGCGAAGGAGACCCAGTACTTC. It yields the protein CATRAKETQYF.

This clonotype turned up a few times. This sequence joins TRBV7-6 and TRBJ2-3; 7 bases map to TRBD2. Germline V gives CDR1 SGHVS, CDR2 FNYEAQ. The CDR3 contains 15 residues. The V and J ends lost 5 bases and 7 bases, in that order; junction bases with no gene match: 12. CDR3 sequence: CASSQKAGVINTQYF. Here the CDR3 DNA reads TGTGCCAGCAGCCAGAAGGCGGGAGTAATAAATACGCAGTATTTT.

This clonotype was found many times. V usage is TRBV12-3 or TRBV12-4 and J usage is TRBJ1-3; D ambiguous. The ends were cut back, 6 bases at V and 0 bases at J, with 9 bases in the middle. CDR3 length equals 14 residues. The CDR3 bases are TGTGCCAGCAGGGGAGGGTCCTCTGGAAACACCATATATTTT. This gives the protein CASRGGSSGNTIYF.

This clonotype was recorded many times. V is TRBV27 and J is TRBJ2-1; maybe TRBD2 (7 bases). This CDR3 has 13 residues. Germline loops: CDR1 MNHEY, CDR2 SMNVEV (reference sequence). Trimming took 8 bases from V and 9 from J, leaving 17 bases between them. The CDR3 sequence: CASLHLRGGEQFF. The DNA for the CDR3 is TGTGCCAGCCTACATCTGAGGGGGGGTGAGCAGTTCTTC.

This rearrangement joins TRBV10-3 to TRBJ2-6, with D maybe TRBD2 (5 bases). The CDR3 is made up of 16 amino acids. The V and J ends lost 8 bases and 2 bases respectively, with 16 bases between them. Per germline, CDR1 ENHRY and CDR2 SYGVKD. The CDR3 sequence is CAIREGSPPGANVLTF. CDR3 bases: TGTGCCATCCGAGAGGGATCTCCTCCTGGGGCCAACGTCCTGACTTTC.